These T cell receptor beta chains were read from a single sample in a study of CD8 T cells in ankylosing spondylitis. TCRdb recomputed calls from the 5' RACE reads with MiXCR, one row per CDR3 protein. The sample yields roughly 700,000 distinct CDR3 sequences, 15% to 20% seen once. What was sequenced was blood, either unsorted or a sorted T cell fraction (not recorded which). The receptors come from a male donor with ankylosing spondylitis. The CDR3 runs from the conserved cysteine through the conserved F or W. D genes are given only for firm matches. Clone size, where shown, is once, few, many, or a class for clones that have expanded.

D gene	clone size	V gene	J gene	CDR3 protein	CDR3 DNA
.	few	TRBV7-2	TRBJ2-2	CASSDYKPGELFF	TGTGCCAGCAGCGATTATAAGCCCGGGGAGCTGTTTTTT
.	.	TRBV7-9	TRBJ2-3	CASSTEKGSPDTQYF	TGTGCCAGCAGCACAGAAAAGGGGTCCCCAGATACGCAGTATTTT
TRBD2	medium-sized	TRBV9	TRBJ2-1	CASSHREGLYNEQFF	TGTGCCAGCAGCCACCGAGAGGGACTATACAATGAGCAGTTCTTC
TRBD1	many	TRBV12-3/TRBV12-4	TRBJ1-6	CASRSQGAWNSPLHF	TGTGCCAGCAGGTCTCAGGGGGCTTGGAATTCACCCCTCCACTTT
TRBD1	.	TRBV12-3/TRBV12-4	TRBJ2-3	CASSLQGAVDTQYF	TGTGCCAGCAGTCTACAGGGGGCGGTGGATACGCAGTATTTT
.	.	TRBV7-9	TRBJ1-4	CASSLGVSLNEKLFF	TGTGCCAGCAGCTTGGGAGTTTCCCTTAATGAAAAACTGTTTTTT
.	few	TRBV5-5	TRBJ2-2	CASSLAGALNTGELFF	TGTGCCAGCAGCTTGGCTGGAGCCCTGAACACCGGGGAGCTGTTTTTT
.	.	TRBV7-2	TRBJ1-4	CASSLFLGPGEKLFF	TGTGCCAGCAGCTTATTTTTGGGCCCGGGGGAAAAACTGTTTTTT
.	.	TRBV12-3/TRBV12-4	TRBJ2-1	CASTAPGGYYNEQFF	TGTGCCAGCACCGCCCCCGGTGGGTACTACAATGAGCAGTTCTTC
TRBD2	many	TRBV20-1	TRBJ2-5	CSARRGLALETQYF	TGCAGTGCTAGACGTGGACTAGCTTTGGAGACCCAGTACTTC